A single sample is the source of the 18 T cell receptor beta chains below, sequenced in a study of T cell responses to AZD1222 COVID-19 vaccine. Profiling relied on immunoSEQ multiplex PCR, and the TCRdb table lists in-frame clones only, not all of them. In the table there are about 120,000 clones, approximately 87% of which are singletons. The material was peripheral blood, obtained on day 0 of AZD1222 vaccination. These receptor sequences come from an adult in good health.

J is TRBJ2-5 and V is TRBV28, with 7 bases that match TRBD1. V shed 10 bases and J 2 bases; nucleotides not matched to a gene: 7. This CDR3 contains 13 residues. Germline V CDR1 and CDR2: MDHEN, SYDVKM. CDR3 nucleotide sequence: TGTGCCATCCAGAGGGACAGACAAGAGACCCAGTACTTC. This codes for CAIQRDRQETQYF.

This chain links TRBV6-4 with TRBJ2-7, with 7 positions matching TRBD1. CDR1 is MRHNA and CDR2 is SNTAGT in the germline V gene. The CDR3 is 15 residues long. After removal of 0 bases from V and 3 bases from J, the junction contained 5 bases not matched to a gene. CDR3 coding DNA: TGTGCCAGCAGTGACTCAAAACAGGGGTACTACGAGCAGTACTTC. Protein product: CASSDSKQGYYEQYF.

This clone was seen once. An end of the junction differs from the germline gene, which may be a read error. The genes are TRBV19 and TRBJ1-3; 7 bases match TRBD1. CDR1 and CDR2 from the germline V gene are LNHDA and SQIVND (reference sequence). The CDR3 length is 17 residues. The chain's CDR3 is CASSLDRSTGIGNTIYF. CDR3 nucleotide sequence: TGTGCCAGTAGTCTAGACCGCTCGACAGGGATCGGAAACACCATATATTTT. Supplemented by reference TRBV19 and TRBJ1-3, the full variable domain reads DGGITQSPKYLFRKEGQNVTLSCEQNLNHDAMYWYRQDPGQGLRLIYYSQIVNDFQKGDIAEGYSVSREKKESFPLTVTSAQKNPTAFYLCASSLDRSTGIGNTIYFGEGSWLTVV.

The V and J genes are TRBV7-2 and TRBJ2-1; the D gene could be TRBD1 or TRBD2 (5 bases each). Germline loops: CDR1 SGHTA, CDR2 FQGNSA. The CDR3 has 12 amino acids. Trimming shortened V by 5 bases and J by 8 bases, and 10 bases separated the two germline ends. Here the CDR3 DNA reads TGTGCCAGCAGCACAGAGGGGCATGAGCAGTTCTTC. It encodes CASSTEGHEQFF. Filled out from reference TRBV7-2 and TRBJ2-1, the complete variable domain reads GAGVSQSPSNKVTEKGKDVELRCDPISGHTALYWYRQSLGQGLEFLIYFQGNSAPDKSGLPSDRFSAERTGGSVSTLTIQRTQQEDSAVYLCASSTEGHEQFFGPGTRLTVL.

This CDR3 is CASSPLAGGNEQFF. CDR3 in DNA: TGTGCCAGCAGCCCTTTGGCGGGAGGCAATGAGCAGTTCTTC. The chain couples TRBV7-3 to TRBJ2-1; 8 positions agree with TRBD2. J gave up 6 bases and V 5 bases, and 6 bases lay outside the gene matches. Germline V gene lookup returns CDR1 SGHTA and CDR2 FQGTGA. The CDR3 loop spans 14 amino acids.

The chain recombines TRBV18 with TRBJ2-7; 12 bases align to TRBD2. This CDR3 is 15 amino acids long. V lost 3 bases, J lost 5 bases, and 5 bases stayed unmatched. In germline, CDR1 is KGHSH, CDR2 LQKENI. The CDR3 coding sequence is TGTGCCAGCTCACCCGGACTAGCGGGAACCGACGAGCAGTACTTC. Translation gives CASSPGLAGTDEQYF.

The chain recombines TRBV5-1 with TRBJ2-1; no definite D call. Germline CDR1 and CDR2: SGHRS and YFSETQ. The CDR3 has 14 amino acids. The V end was cut by 0 bases, the J end by 7 bases, with 11 bases between. CDR3 nucleotides: TGCGCCAGCAGCTTGGAGGTGTTAGTAAATGAGCAGTTCTTC. This codes for CASSLEVLVNEQFF.

The chain joins TRBV5-4 to TRBJ2-3; tentative D call: TRBD1 (5 bases). CDR1 SGHNT and CDR2 YYREEE come from the germline V gene (reference sequence). This CDR3 contains 15 residues. V lost 0 bases to trimming and J lost 4 bases, with 12 bases between them. The CDR3 loop is CASSLDPGSADTQYF. The CDR3 region has the DNA TGTGCCAGCAGCTTGGATCCAGGGTCGGCAGATACGCAGTATTTT.

The chain links TRBV19 to TRBJ2-2; D remains unclear. The germline CDR1 and CDR2 sequences are LNHDA and SQIVND (reference sequence). Trimming pared 6 bases from V and 1 base from J, leaving 6 bases between. This CDR3 has 13 amino acids. The CDR3 here is CASRSGNTGELFF. The CDR3 DNA reads TGTGCCAGTAGGTCAGGGAACACCGGGGAGCTGTTTTTT.

The chain joins TRBV25-1 to TRBJ1-1; 7 bases match TRBD1. Germline lookup yields CDR1 MGHDK and CDR2 SYGVNS. With 7 bases clipped from V and 4 bases from J, the junction kept 6 bases outside the gene matches. This CDR3 region has 13 residues. The CDR3 bases are TGTGCCAGCACCTATACAGGGGCCACTGAAGCTTTCTTT. It is translated as CASTYTGATEAFF. The full variable domain, its missing parts supplied by reference TRBV25-1 and TRBJ1-1, is EADIYQTPRYLVIGTGKKITLECSQTMGHDKMYWYQQDPGMELHLIHYSYGVNSTEKGDLSSESTVSRIRTEHFPLTLESARPSHTSQYLCASTYTGATEAFFGQGTRLTVV.

The J gene is TRBJ1-2, the V gene TRBV24-1, with 12 bases that match TRBD1. This CDR3 is built from 17 residues. The trim removed 8 bases at V and 2 bases at J, leaving 11 bases unmatched. Germline-derived CDR1 and CDR2 are KGHDR and SFDVKD. CDR3: CATKDRDRGRGNYGYTF. Here the CDR3 DNA reads TGTGCCACCAAAGATCGGGACAGGGGGCGAGGAAACTATGGCTACACCTTC.

Of note for this clone: Other DNA sequences in the same sample also yield this CDR3. V gene TRBV28 combines with J gene TRBJ1-1; D not certain. CDR3 length: 12 residues. V shed 7 bases and J shed 3 bases, with 9 bases lying between them. Germline V gives CDR1 MDHEN, CDR2 SYDVKM. This CDR3 is CASTSGHTEAFF. CDR3 nucleotide sequence: TGTGCCAGCACCTCGGGTCACACTGAAGCTTTCTTT.

This clone was seen only a few times. The genes are TRBV5-6 and TRBJ2-7; D gene unclear. CDR3 length: 15 amino acids. V shed 2 bases and J shed 5 bases, with 17 bases lying between them. Germline loops: CDR1 SGHDT, CDR2 YYEEEE. CDR3 sequence: CASSLRRELRDEQYF. In DNA, the CDR3 is TGTGCCAGCAGCTTAAGAAGGGAACTGAGAGACGAGCAGTACTTC.

This clone is a singleton in its sample. The rearrangement links TRBV5-4 to TRBJ2-1; TRBD2 matches at 11 bases. Unmatched junction bases numbered 5, after V lost 5 bases and J lost 4 bases. The CDR3 contains 15 residues. The germline CDR1 and CDR2 sequences are SGHNT and YYREEE (reference sequence). The CDR3 bases are TGTGCCAGCAGACCCGGGACTAGCGGTTACAATGAGCAGTTCTTC. Amino acids: CASRPGTSGYNEQFF.

The chain joins TRBV7-2 to TRBJ1-3; no clear D. Trimming removed 1 base from V and 0 bases from J, with 7 bases in between. From germline, CDR1 is SGHTA and CDR2 FQGNSA. The CDR3 contains 15 residues. The CDR3 is CASSLGRSSGNTIYF. CDR3 nucleotides: TGTGCCAGCAGCTTAGGCAGGAGCTCTGGAAACACCATATATTTT.

The DNA of the CDR3 is TGCGCCAGCAGCTTGGAAGGGGCCGAGACCCAGTACTTC. This encodes CASSLEGAETQYF. The V gene is TRBV5-1, the J gene TRBJ2-5; possibly TRBD1 for D (5 bases). The germline gives CDR1 SGHRS, CDR2 YFSETQ. CDR3 size: 13 residues. V lost 0 bases and J 5 bases, leaving 8 bases between the germline ends.

The V call is TRBV29-1, the J call TRBJ1-2; 7 positions match TRBD1. V was clipped by 5 bases and J by 3 bases; unmatched bases: 9. The CDR3 is made up of 14 amino acids. Germline CDR1 reads SQVTM; CDR2 reads ANQGSEA. In DNA form, the CDR3 reads TGCAGCGTTCAGTACCGGGACAGCTACTATGGCTACACCTTC. This translates into CSVQYRDSYYGYTF.

The chain recombines TRBV7-2 with TRBJ2-6; D perhaps matches TRBD1 (6 bases). This CDR3 is 18 amino acids long. CDR1 is SGHTA and CDR2 is FQGNSA in the germline V gene. Deletions cut 1 base from V and 1 base from J, with 14 bases between. CDR3 region: CASSLGWGHWSGANVLTF. CDR3 coding DNA: TGTGCCAGCAGCTTAGGGTGGGGACACTGGTCTGGGGCCAACGTCCTGACTTTC. Together with reference TRBV7-2 and TRBJ2-6, the CDR3 gives the full variable domain: GAGVSQSPSNKVTEKGKDVELRCDPISGHTALYWYRQSLGQGLEFLIYFQGNSAPDKSGLPSDRFSAERTGGSVSTLTIQRTQQEDSAVYLCASSLGWGHWSGANVLTFGAGSRLTVL.